This paragraph reports one TCR beta chain. Clones were sequenced by immunoSEQ multiplex PCR, and TCRdb holds only the in-frame ones, with some missing. The sample yields more than 550,000 clones, 80% to 90% seen once. This entry comes from a study of shared T cell receptors in the human thymus. This CDR3 has 15 amino acids. J gave up 7 bases and V 0 bases, and 8 bases lay outside the gene matches. Germline-derived CDR1 and CDR2 are LNHDA and SQIVND (reference sequence). The same data also contributed to another study, on human thymus T cells. This second study notes: Each of the donors was a healthy Finnish infant who was undergoing open corrective cardiac surgery for congenital heart defects. Corrective cardiac surgery supplied the resected thymus tissue. Gene usage (both V and J) appeared biased in thymic and blood repertoires. The related literature has documented a marked overlap of thymic repertoires among unrelated individuals.

The TCR originated in a girl less than two years old with a congenital heart defect. This sequence joins TRBV19 and TRBJ1-2; 7 bases match TRBD1. Sample: thymocytes. CDR3 sequence: CASSIERTGDSGYTF. In DNA, the CDR3 is TGTGCCAGTAGTATAGAACGAACAGGGGATAGTGGCTACACCTTC.